The clone carrying this T cell receptor beta chain was picked up a small number of times. Its cognate antigen is unknown. The record originates from a study of cytomegalovirus exposure and HLA in healthy donors. Study results and limitations: Immune exposure was documented only through CMV serostatus.

This CDR3 contains 14 residues. V lost 5 bases and J lost 0; bases outside the gene matches: 2. CDR1 is GTSNPN and CDR2 is SVGIG in the germline V gene (reference sequence). PCR was performed using 60 Vbeta and 13 Jbeta primers. Generated by immunoSEQ multiplex PCR, the TCRdb table keeps only in-frame clones and is missing some. The sample has roughly 120,000 clones; about 80% are singletons. The chain employs TRBV30 and TRBJ2-4; 9 bases map to TRBD2. The material sequenced was PBMCs. The TCR comes from a male donor in good health and CMV-seronegative. The CDR3: CAWERGEAKNIQYF. The CDR3 DNA reads as TGTGCCTGGGAGCGGGGGGAAGCCAAAAACATTCAGTACTTC.